This TCR beta chain was recorded in a study of immune heterogeneity within non-small cell lung tumors. Overall study results and limits: Individual patients had largely distinct high-frequency T-cell receptor beta clonotypes. Statistically, local T-cell clonality exhibited a moderate yet significant correlation with local tumor mutational burden (R about 0.3). Within each patient, tumor sites shared identical dominant CDR3 beta clonotypes and also held site-unique high-frequency clones.

The germline gives CDR1 KGHSH, CDR2 LQKENI. V lost 3 bases, J lost 0 bases, and 3 bases lay in between. The CDR3 extends over 12 amino acids. Multiplex PCR with 32 V and 13 J primers amplified TCR beta CDR3. TCRdb re-derived calls from the multiplex PCR reads in MiXCR, one entry per CDR3 protein. Among approximately 5,000 distinct CDR3 sequences listed, 21% were seen once. This clonotype is labeled as medium-sized (0.01 to 0.1%). As yet, its antigen is unknown. With 600 to 700 ng used per sample, the template was genomic DNA from bulk tumor. Biopsy collection occurred during surgery, with several far-apart biopsies per primary tumor. Patients went through curative surgery, and their non-small cell lung cancer was untreated and newly diagnosed. Study donors were patients with a new diagnosis of non-small cell lung cancer who underwent surgery with curative intent.

Sequencing was performed on lung tumor tissue. This clonotype was sampled from a woman aged 55-69 years with non-small cell lung cancer. The chain carries TRBV18 and TRBJ2-7; D gene unclear. CDR3 DNA sequence: TGTGCCAGCTCACCGAGCTCCTACGAGCAGTACTTC. Its translation: CASSPSSYEQYF.